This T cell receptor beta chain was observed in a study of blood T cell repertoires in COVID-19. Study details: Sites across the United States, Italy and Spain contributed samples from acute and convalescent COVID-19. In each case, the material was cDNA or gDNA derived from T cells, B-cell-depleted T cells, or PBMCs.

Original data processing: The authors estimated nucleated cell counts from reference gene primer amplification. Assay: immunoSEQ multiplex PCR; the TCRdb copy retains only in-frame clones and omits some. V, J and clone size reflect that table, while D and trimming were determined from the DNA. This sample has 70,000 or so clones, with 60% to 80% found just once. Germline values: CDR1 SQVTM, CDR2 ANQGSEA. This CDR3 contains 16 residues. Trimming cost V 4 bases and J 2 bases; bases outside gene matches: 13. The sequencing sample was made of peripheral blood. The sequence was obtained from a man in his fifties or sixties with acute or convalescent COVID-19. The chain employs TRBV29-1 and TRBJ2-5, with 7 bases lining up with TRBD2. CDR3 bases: TGCAGCGTTGTAGGGCTTCGGGGCGGGGGACAAGAGACCCAGTACTTC. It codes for CSVVGLRGGGQETQYF.